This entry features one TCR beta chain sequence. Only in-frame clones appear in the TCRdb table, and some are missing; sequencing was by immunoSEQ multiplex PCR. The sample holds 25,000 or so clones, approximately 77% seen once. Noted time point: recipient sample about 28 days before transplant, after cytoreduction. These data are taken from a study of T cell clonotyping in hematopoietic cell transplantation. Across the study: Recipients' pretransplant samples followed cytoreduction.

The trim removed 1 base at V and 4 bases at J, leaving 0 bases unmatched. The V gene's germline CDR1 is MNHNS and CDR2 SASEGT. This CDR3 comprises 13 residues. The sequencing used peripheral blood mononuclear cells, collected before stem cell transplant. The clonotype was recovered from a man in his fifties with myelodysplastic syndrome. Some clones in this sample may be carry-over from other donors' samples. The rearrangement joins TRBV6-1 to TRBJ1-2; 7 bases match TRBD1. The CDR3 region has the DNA TGTGCCAGCAGTGAAGACAGGGGCTATGGCTACACCTTC. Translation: CASSEDRGYGYTF.